The T cell receptor beta chain under discussion was sequenced for a study of Ad26.COV2.S vaccination and SARS-CoV-2 variants. The table lists this clone with a count of one. Treatment reported: around 19 received Ad26.COV2.S at low or high dose, single or two shots; a few received placebo; per-sample allocation not given. Day 63 after the first vaccine or placebo injection was the time point for sampling. Sequenced by immunoSEQ multiplex PCR; TCRdb stores in-frame clones only, minus some. Among 300,000 to 350,000 clones, roughly 80% were seen once, and the ten largest hold about 2.1%. V shed 3 bases, J shed 6 bases, and the junction held 6 bases outside the gene matches. The CDR3 covers 14 residues. CDR1 SGHDT and CDR2 YYEEEE come from the germline V gene.

Material: peripheral blood, obtained in a trial of Ad26.COV2.S vaccine versus placebo. This chain uses TRBV5-6 with TRBJ2-3; 8 bases match TRBD1. The TCR comes from a person between 18 and 65 years old who received the Ad26.COV2.S COVID-19 vaccine or a placebo. Here the CDR3 reads CASSSRGPGDTQYF. In DNA form, the CDR3 reads TGTGCCAGCAGCTCCAGGGGGCCCGGCGATACGCAGTATTTT.